The 10 T cell receptor beta chains reported below all come from one sample, sequenced in a study of human T cells and chemical hapten exposure (dated by TCRdb to about 2021). The receptor library was made with RACE. The listed sequencing device is NextSeq 500. The public reads were reprocessed in TCRdb via fastp at Q25 and MiXCR, keeping in-frame beta chains. Rows are unified per CDR3 protein, each entry keeping the most common DNA and genes. A total of approximately 80,000 distinct CDR3 sequences appear in this sample, 9.5% to 12% of them only once. The top ten clonotypes cover approximately 4.6% of the sample. The time point label here, explained by the study, means: patch test 1, 2 weeks after DPC sensitization. This specimen's treatment or condition label, interpreted: therapeutic diphenylcyclopropenone sensitization with weekly scalp DPC. Specimen: whole blood, collected in connection with sensitization to the hapten diphenylcyclopropenone (DPC). The receptor source for this set is a woman in her fifties or sixties with alopecia areata. Some clones in this sample may be carry-over from other donors' samples.

The chain combines TRBV10-1 with TRBJ2-2; a weak D match, TRBD2 (5 bases). Germline V gene data show CDR1 as WNHNN and CDR2 as SYGVQD (reference sequence). With 4 bases removed from V and 5 bases from J, the gap between germline ends came to 8 bases. The CDR3 sequence is 13 residues long. The CDR3 protein is CASSGTGTGELFF. The CDR3 region has the DNA TGCGCCAGCAGTGGGACGGGGACCGGGGAGCTGTTTTTT.

The table lists this clonotype with many counts. At one boundary the junction diverges from the germline segment, which might be a read error. The CDR3 coding sequence is TGTGCCAGCAGCCAAGAATACCTAACCCCCCTCTTC. Amino acid sequence: CASSQEYLTPLF. The genes are TRBV4-2 and TRBJ2-1; D gene ambiguous. Germline CDR1 LGHNA, CDR2 YNFKEQ. CDR3 size: 12 residues.

The table lists this clonotype with many counts. The V call is TRBV21-1, the J call TRBJ2-1; the table's D gene call, TRBD2, was not cross checked with the DNA. TRBV21-1 is termed a pseudogene. The CDR3 extends over 15 amino acids. Here the CDR3 reads CASWKGLAGATEQFF. The CDR3 DNA reads TGTGCCAGCTGGAAAGGACTAGCGGGAGCCACTGAGCAGTTCTTC.

The chain is built from TRBV19 and TRBJ2-3, with D possibly being TRBD2 (5 bases). Germline-derived CDR1 and CDR2 are LNHDA and SQIVND (reference sequence). The V end was cut by 8 bases, the J end by 4 bases, with 19 bases between. The CDR3 is 15 amino acids. The CDR3 DNA sequence: TGTGCCAGTTCCGCCGGGGTTAAGGACTCAGATACGCAGTATTTT. It specifies CASSAGVKDSDTQYF.

The V call is TRBV11-2, the J call TRBJ2-2, with TRBD2 matching 13 bases. Germline CDR1 reads SGHAT; CDR2 reads FQNNGV. V trimming: 5 bases; J trimming: 5 bases; junction bases outside the gene matches: 11. The CDR3 extends over 18 amino acids. The CDR3 DNA reads as TGTGCCAGCAGCCGGACTAGCGGGGGCCGATTCGAAACCGGGGAGCTGTTTTTT. Translation gives CASSRTSGGRFETGELFF.

The table lists this clonotype with many counts. The V gene is TRBV18, the J gene TRBJ2-1, with unresolved D. Germline V gives CDR1 KGHSH, CDR2 LQKENI. The CDR3 consists of 16 residues. Trimming removed 3 bases from V and 0 bases from J, with 12 bases in between. The CDR3 sequence: CASSPQSLSSYNEQFF. In DNA, the CDR3 is TGTGCCAGCTCACCTCAATCCTTGAGCTCCTACAATGAGCAGTTCTTC.

This clonotype was counted ten times or more. V is TRBV27 and J is TRBJ2-2, with D maybe TRBD2 (5 bases). The ends were cut back, 4 bases at V and 6 bases at J, with 9 bases in the middle. Germline-derived CDR1 and CDR2 are MNHEY and SMNVEV (reference sequence). The CDR3 is made up of 13 amino acids. CDR3 amino acids: CASSSIGAGELFF. The DNA of the CDR3 is TGTGCCAGCAGTTCGATCGGGGCCGGGGAGCTGTTTTTT.

The chain links TRBV20-1 to TRBJ2-7; 10 nucleotides agree with TRBD1. This CDR3 is 13 amino acids long. Germline V gene lookup returns CDR1 DFQATT and CDR2 SNEGSKA (reference sequence). J gave up 4 bases and V 7 bases, and 7 bases lay outside the gene matches. CDR3 amino acids: CSVVDRGVYEQYF. CDR3 nucleotide sequence: TGCAGTGTCGTGGACAGGGGGGTGTACGAGCAGTACTTC.

This clonotype was counted many times. This chain connects TRBV20-1 to TRBJ1-5; D gene ambiguous. The V end lost 3 bases, the J end lost 2 bases, and 8 bases lay between the germline ends. This CDR3 spans 13 amino acids. Germline V gene data show CDR1 as DFQATT and CDR2 as SNEGSKA (reference sequence). CDR3 bases: TGCAGTGCTAGCAAGGCGGGCAATCAGCCCCAGCATTTT. It is translated as CSASKAGNQPQHF.

This clonotype was seen a handful of times. The genes are TRBV30 and TRBJ1-1, with D possibly being TRBD1 (6 bases). Trimming shortened V by 2 bases and J by 0 bases, and 10 bases separated the two germline ends. Germline V gene lookup returns CDR1 GTSNPN and CDR2 SVGIG (reference sequence). The CDR3 extends over 14 amino acids. CDR3 loop: CAWSLRGMNTEAFF. In nucleotides, the CDR3 is TGTGCCTGGAGTTTGAGGGGGATGAACACTGAAGCTTTCTTT.